Listed here are 29 T cell receptor beta chains from one sample, sequenced in a study of T cells in localized non-small cell lung cancer. Produced via immunoSEQ multiplex PCR; TCRdb's table is partial and in-frame only. The data show about 31,000 clones, approximately 85% seen once. The material was peripheral blood mononuclear cells, obtained before any cancer treatment. The receptors were sampled from a woman aged 40-69 years with stage III lung adenocarcinoma.

The genes are TRBV7-8 and TRBJ2-6; D is uncertain. The germline gives CDR1 SGHVS, CDR2 FQNEAQ. Trimming pared 5 bases from V and 5 bases from J, leaving 22 bases between. The length of the CDR3 is 18 residues. CDR3 amino acids: CASSAISYPQSRANVLTF. CDR3 sequence (DNA): TGTGCCAGCAGCGCGATATCTTACCCACAAAGTCGGGCCAACGTCCTGACTTTC.

V and J are TRBV28 and TRBJ1-2; 8 bases agree with TRBD1. Germline trimming cut 10 bases from V and 6 bases from J; bases unmatched to any gene: 10. The CDR3 runs to 13 residues. Germline V gene lookup returns CDR1 MDHEN and CDR2 SYDVKM. Written as DNA, the CDR3 is TGTGCCATCAGCCCGACAGGGGAGAATGGCTACACCTTC. Its translation is CAISPTGENGYTF.

The chain couples TRBV14 to TRBJ1-1, with unresolved D. The CDR3 is made up of 13 amino acids. V shed 1 base and J shed 0 bases, with 3 bases lying between them. Germline V gene data show CDR1 as SGHDN and CDR2 as FVKESK. The CDR3 is CASSQGVNTEAFF. Here the CDR3 DNA reads TGTGCCAGCAGCCAAGGGGTGAACACTGAAGCTTTCTTT.

The CDR3 loop reads CASSSRLAGAEQFF. The CDR3 DNA sequence: TGTGCCAGCAGCTCAAGACTAGCGGGAGCTGAGCAGTTCTTC. V gene TRBV7-2 combines with J gene TRBJ2-1; 12 nucleotides line up with TRBD2. The CDR3 runs 14 residues. The germline V gene encodes CDR1 SGHTA and CDR2 FQGNSA. The J segment lost 9 bases and the V segment lost 4 bases, leaving 4 bases of the junction unmatched.

The gene calls are TRBV30 and TRBJ2-1, with D maybe TRBD1 (6 bases). The germline V gene encodes CDR1 GTSNPN and CDR2 SVGIG (reference sequence). The CDR3 spans 13 residues. The CDR3 spells CARDRTTYNEQFF. In nucleotides, the CDR3 is TGTGCACGCGACAGGACCACCTACAATGAGCAGTTCTTC.

The rearrangement links TRBV5-6 to TRBJ1-2; D gene uncertain. Trimming shortened V by 0 bases and J by 1 base, and 10 bases separated the two germline ends. CDR3 size: 15 residues. CDR1 and CDR2 from the germline V gene are SGHDT and YYEEEE. CDR3 region: CASSLDAGNNYGYTF. The DNA of the CDR3 is TGTGCCAGCAGCTTGGATGCGGGTAATAACTATGGCTACACCTTC.

The chain recombines TRBV10-1 with TRBJ1-6; D unresolved. Germline V gene sequence: CDR1 WNHNN, CDR2 SYGVQD (reference sequence). The length of the CDR3 is 14 residues. Trimming stripped 0 bases from V and 9 bases from J, with 9 bases between. For the CDR3, the DNA is TGCGCCAGCAGTGAGTCAGCGCGCGGTTCACCCCTCCACTTT. Protein product: CASSESARGSPLHF.

V usage is TRBV5-1 and J usage is TRBJ2-3; D is undetermined. V was pared by 4 bases and J by 0 bases, with 6 bases between. Germline lookup yields CDR1 SGHRS and CDR2 YFSETQ. This CDR3 is 13 amino acids long. The CDR3 region is CASSIDSTDTQYF. The CDR3 DNA reads as TGCGCCAGCAGCATCGACAGCACAGATACGCAGTATTTT. The complete variable domain, with remaining parts taken from reference TRBV5-1 and TRBJ2-3, reads KAGVTQTPRYLIKTRGQQVTLSCSPISGHRSVSWYQQTPGQGLQFLFEYFSETQRNKGNFPGRFSGRQFSNSRSEMNVSTLELGDSALYLCASSIDSTDTQYFGPGTRLTVL.

This clone was detected only a few times. CDR3 in DNA: TGTGCCTGGAGTCCTCCCGGGGGACCCGGTACGCAGTATTTT. This gives the protein CAWSPPGGPGTQYF. The rearrangement links TRBV30 to TRBJ2-3; TRBD2 might be the D (6 bases). Germline-derived CDR1 and CDR2 are GTSNPN and SVGIG (reference sequence). The CDR3 runs to 14 residues. Trimming removed 2 bases at V and 8 bases at J, with 17 bases between.

V gene TRBV5-1 combines with J gene TRBJ2-5; TRBD2 aligns across 7 bases. The CDR3 contains 14 residues. Trimming removed 4 bases from V and 5 bases from J; junction bases left unmatched: 8. Germline loops: CDR1 SGHRS, CDR2 YFSETQ. The CDR3 reads CASSNLRGDETQYF. The CDR3 bases are TGCGCCAGCAGCAACCTACGGGGGGACGAGACCCAGTACTTC.

The chain has TRBV9 and TRBJ1-2; TRBD1 matches at 7 bases. The CDR3 covers 15 residues. J was trimmed by 0 bases and V by 2 bases; bases with no gene match: 4. Germline lookup yields CDR1 SGDLS and CDR2 YYNGEE. For the CDR3, the DNA is TGTGCCAGCAGCGTCCAGGGGGATACTAACTATGGCTACACCTTC. Amino acid sequence: CASSVQGDTNYGYTF.

The chain recombines TRBV7-9 with TRBJ1-2; possibly TRBD1 for D (6 bases). The CDR3 is made up of 14 amino acids. Trimming cost V 3 bases and J 7 bases, with 15 bases left between them. Germline loops: CDR1 SEHNR, CDR2 FQNEAQ (reference sequence). The CDR3 protein is CASSLRQEFGGYTF. CDR3 nucleotide sequence: TGTGCCAGCAGCTTGCGACAGGAATTCGGTGGCTACACCTTC. The whole variable domain, filled in from reference TRBV7-9 and TRBJ1-2, reads DTGVSQNPRHKITKRGQNVTFRCDPISEHNRLYWYRQTLGQGPEFLTYFQNEAQLEKSRLLSDRFSAERPKGSFSTLEIQRTEQGDSAMYLCASSLRQEFGGYTFGSGTRLTVV.

With respect to this clone: Other DNA sequences in the sample encode the same CDR3. This chain links TRBV5-4 with TRBJ2-1; 11 bases are shared with TRBD1. This CDR3 has 15 residues. With V trimmed by 3 bases and J by 4 bases, 3 bases remained unmatched. From germline, CDR1 is SGHNT and CDR2 YYREEE (reference sequence). CDR3 sequence: CASSSGTGGYNEQFF. DNA for the CDR3: TGTGCCAGCAGCTCCGGGACAGGGGGTTACAATGAGCAGTTCTTC. The full variable domain, its missing parts supplied by reference TRBV5-4 and TRBJ2-1, is ETGVTQSPTHLIKTRGQQVTLRCSSQSGHNTVSWYQQALGQGPQFIFQYYREEENGRGNFPPRFSGLQFPNYSSELNVNALELDDSALYLCASSSGTGGYNEQFFGPGTRLTVL.

This chain uses TRBV7-9 with TRBJ2-7; tentatively, D is TRBD1 (5 bases). V lost 0 bases and J lost 5, with 14 bases in between. The CDR3 length is 15 residues. Germline V gives CDR1 SEHNR, CDR2 FQNEAQ (reference sequence). The DNA for the CDR3 is TGTGCCAGCAGCTTAGCTCCCGTAGGGGTCCACGAGCAGTACTTC. Translated: CASSLAPVGVHEQYF.

This clone was seen a single time. The chain employs TRBV6-5 and TRBJ1-4; a possible D gene is TRBD1 (6 bases). CDR3 length: 13 residues. The germline V and J ends were trimmed by 7 bases and 7 bases, with 13 bases remaining between them. The germline V gene encodes CDR1 MNHEY and CDR2 SVGAGI. The DNA of the CDR3 is TGTGCCAGCACAGACCAGGGGAGTGAAAAACTGTTTTTT. As protein: CASTDQGSEKLFF.

This chain links TRBV19 with TRBJ2-2; 9 bases fit TRBD1. CDR3 length equals 15 residues. Trimming cost V 5 bases and J 3 bases; bases outside gene matches: 4. Germline-derived CDR1 and CDR2 are LNHDA and SQIVND (reference sequence). The DNA for the CDR3 is TGTGCCAGTAGTCCGGGACAGGGCTACACCGGGGAGCTGTTTTTT. Its translation: CASSPGQGYTGELFF.

V and J are TRBV2 and TRBJ1-5; the D is unclear. Germline V gene sequence: CDR1 SNHLY, CDR2 FYNNEI. V was shortened by 2 bases and J by 0 bases, with 11 bases between the two germline ends. The CDR3 sequence is 16 residues long. In DNA, the CDR3 is TGTGCCAGCAGTGAATTAGCGTCGGTTAGCAATCAGCCCCAGCATTTT. Translating it yields CASSELASVSNQPQHF.

This chain links TRBV5-1 with TRBJ2-7; D might be TRBD1 (7 bases). CDR1 is SGHRS and CDR2 is YFSETQ in the germline V gene. The length of the CDR3 is 13 residues. V lost 4 bases and J 2 bases, leaving 10 bases between the germline ends. For the CDR3, the DNA is TGCGCCAGCAGCAGCAGGGGGGCCTACGAGCAGTACTTC. The encoded protein is CASSSRGAYEQYF.

The chain employs TRBV5-6 and TRBJ1-3; D may be TRBD1 (6 bases). Per germline, CDR1 SGHDT and CDR2 YYEEEE. The V gene lost 4 bases and the J gene lost 5 bases, with 13 bases spanning the gap. This CDR3 spans 14 amino acids. CDR3 in amino acids: CASSHRQARNTIYF. CDR3 nucleotide sequence: TGTGCCAGCAGCCACCGACAGGCGCGAAACACCATATATTTT.

This clone was found a few times. The CDR3 reads CSVEPISGTDTQYF. The DNA for the CDR3 is TGCAGCGTTGAGCCCATATCGGGAACAGATACGCAGTATTTT. The chain recombines TRBV29-1 with TRBJ2-3, with D possibly matching TRBD2 (5 bases). Trimming pared 3 bases from V and 3 bases from J, leaving 13 bases between. CDR3 size: 14 residues. Germline CDR1 SQVTM, CDR2 ANQGSEA.

The chain has TRBV5-1 and TRBJ1-1; D is unresolved. The CDR3 has 14 amino acids. Germline CDR1 SGHRS, CDR2 YFSETQ. V was pared by 1 base and J by 1 base, with 8 bases between. The CDR3 DNA reads TGCGCCAGCAGCTTGAGGACTTCGAACACTGAAGCTTTCTTT. Protein sequence: CASSLRTSNTEAFF.

This rearrangement joins TRBV15 to TRBJ1-1, with TRBD1 matching 7 bases. V was pared by 1 base and J by 2 bases, with 1 base of the junction left unmatched. Germline V gives CDR1 LNHNV, CDR2 YYDKDF (reference sequence). The length of the CDR3 is 14 residues. CDR3 residues: CATSRGQGNTEAFF. The CDR3 bases are TGTGCCACCAGCAGAGGACAGGGTAACACTGAAGCTTTCTTT. The full variable domain, in which reference TRBV15 and TRBJ1-1 provide the parts outside the CDR3, is DAMVIQNPRYQVTQFGKPVTLSCSQTLNHNVMYWYQQKSSQAPKLLFHYYDKDFNNEADTPDNFQSRRPNTSFCFLDIRSPGLGDTAMYLCATSRGQGNTEAFFGQGTRLTVV.

The chain combines TRBV10-3 with TRBJ1-1; D not resolved. The V and J ends lost 5 bases and 0 bases respectively, with 10 bases between them. The CDR3 covers 14 residues. CDR1 and CDR2 from the germline V gene are ENHRY and SYGVKD. CDR3 amino acids: CAISQSRMNTEAFF. Written as DNA, the CDR3 is TGTGCCATCAGTCAGAGTCGCATGAACACTGAAGCTTTCTTT.

The chain employs TRBV7-2 and TRBJ2-7; 7 positions match TRBD2. With V trimmed by 4 bases and J by 2 bases, 14 bases remained unmatched. This CDR3 is built from 17 residues. Germline CDR1 is SGHTA and CDR2 is FQGNSA. The CDR3 is CASSSNIGGDPPYEQYF. Here the CDR3 DNA reads TGTGCCAGCAGCTCAAACATTGGGGGGGACCCCCCCTACGAGCAGTACTTC.

V usage is TRBV13 and J usage is TRBJ2-1, with D perhaps TRBD2 (6 bases). This CDR3 contains 15 residues. Per germline, CDR1 PRHDT and CDR2 FYEKMQ (reference sequence). V dropped 5 bases and J dropped 1 base, with 12 bases sitting between them. CDR3 sequence (DNA): TGTGCCAGCAGCGTTAGCGGCGCTTCCTACAATGAGCAGTTCTTC. Amino acids: CASSVSGASYNEQFF.

The CDR3 spells CASSLAWGSYGYTF. The DNA of the CDR3 is TGTGCCAGCAGCTTAGCTTGGGGTAGCTATGGCTACACCTTC. The gene calls are TRBV7-9 and TRBJ1-2; D is unresolved. The CDR3 covers 14 residues. Germline lookup yields CDR1 SEHNR and CDR2 FQNEAQ (reference sequence). Between the trimmed V and J ends, which lost 0 bases and 4 bases, there was a span of 9 bases.

The CDR3 sequence is CASSFRDSRTDTQYF. DNA of the CDR3: TGTGCCAGCAGCTTCCGGGACTCACGCACAGATACGCAGTATTTT. V is TRBV7-2 and J is TRBJ2-3; a weak D match, TRBD2 (6 bases). Trimming took off 3 bases at V and 1 base at J, with 11 bases between the two ends. This CDR3 region has 15 residues. Germline V lookup: CDR1 SGHTA, CDR2 FQGNSA. The entire variable domain, with the rest obtained from reference TRBV7-2 and TRBJ2-3, is as follows: GAGVSQSPSNKVTEKGKDVELRCDPISGHTALYWYRQSLGQGLEFLIYFQGNSAPDKSGLPSDRFSAERTGGSVSTLTIQRTQQEDSAVYLCASSFRDSRTDTQYFGPGTRLTVL.

The rearrangement joins TRBV27 to TRBJ2-3; TRBD2 matches at 10 bases. The trim removed 5 bases at V and 2 bases at J, leaving 10 bases unmatched. The CDR3 covers 17 residues. In germline, CDR1 is MNHEY, CDR2 SMNVEV (reference sequence). CDR3 DNA: TGTGCCAGCAGTCCATCCCGCACTAGCGGGACCACAGATACGCAGTATTTT. It codes for CASSPSRTSGTTDTQYF.

The chain couples TRBV9 to TRBJ2-3, with 7 bases fitting TRBD2. CDR1 is SGDLS and CDR2 is YYNGEE in the germline V gene. Unmatched junction bases numbered 9, after V lost 4 bases and J lost 4 bases. The CDR3 contains 15 residues. The DNA of the CDR3 is TGTGCCAGCAGCATTGGGGGAGGGGAGGCAGATACGCAGTATTTT. Its protein product is CASSIGGGEADTQYF.